This entry features one T cell receptor (beta chain) sequence. Its antigen is unidentified. Other DNA sequences from this sample encode an identical CDR3 as well. V shed 1 base and J shed 1 base, with 4 bases lying between them. The CDR3 length is 13 residues. Germline lookup yields CDR1 SGHAT and CDR2 FQNNGV. Using immunoSEQ multiplex PCR, the repertoire was profiled, and TCRdb retains in-frame clones only, with some absent. Among some 86,000 clones listed, more than 70% were seen once. This specimen comes from a study of T cell responses to AZD1222 COVID-19 vaccine. Broader study findings: Donors, mostly white British, included more females; clonal diversity was possibly underestimated. Repertoire sampling occurred only after the peak T cell response. Baseline testing showed seropositivity in only a handful of AZD1222 recipients. A reported finding is that nearly half of spike-specific TCRs target unmutated variant regions.

Here the sequenced sample was peripheral blood, taken 28 days after the second AZD1222 dose. The source is an adult who received the AZD1222 COVID-19 vaccine. The chain uses TRBV11-2 and TRBJ1-1; D is unresolved. CDR3 in amino acids: CASSLVGNTEAFF. DNA of the CDR3: TGTGCCAGCAGCTTAGTCGGGAACACTGAAGCTTTCTTT.